The 17 T cell receptor beta chains presented below share a single source sample, sequenced in a study of blood T cell repertoires in COVID-19. Only in-frame clones appear in the TCRdb table, and some are missing; sequencing was by immunoSEQ multiplex PCR. The table shows under 300,000 clones, with 86% occurring only once. The sequenced material came from peripheral blood. These TCRs come from a woman in her 30s with COVID-19, enrolled during active disease.

The genes are TRBV5-8 and TRBJ2-4, with 7 nucleotides matching TRBD1. J was trimmed by 6 bases and V by 4 bases; bases with no gene match: 7. The CDR3 is 14 residues long. Germline V gene lookup returns CDR1 SGHTS and CDR2 YDEGEE. CDR3 sequence: CASSLGQVGNIQYF. CDR3 coding DNA: TGTGCCAGCAGCCTCGGACAGGTGGGAAACATTCAGTACTTC. The full variable domain, in which reference TRBV5-8 and TRBJ2-4 provide the parts outside the CDR3, is EAGVTQSPTHLIKTRGQQATLRCSPISGHTSVYWYQQALGLGLQFLLWYDEGEERNRGNFPPRFSGRQFPNYSSELNVNALELEDSALYLCASSLGQVGNIQYFGAGTRLSVL.

The J gene is TRBJ1-2, the V gene TRBV3-1 (or the pseudogene TRBV3-2); a possible D gene is TRBD1 (6 bases). V lost 3 bases, J lost 2 bases, and 16 bases lay in between. The CDR3 spans 16 residues. Germline V gives CDR1 LGHDT, CDR2 YNNKEL (reference sequence). CDR3 DNA sequence: TGTGCCAGCAGCCAGGCGACAGGTCCCTCCAACTATGGCTACACCTTC. Protein sequence: CASSQATGPSNYGYTF.

The chain recombines TRBV6-5 with TRBJ2-7; 7 bases are shared with TRBD1. The germline CDR1 and CDR2 sequences are MNHEY and SVGAGI. The junction had 9 bases not matched to a gene; V was cut back by 2 bases and J by 5 bases. The CDR3 is 15 amino acids. Here the CDR3 reads CASSYNRGQIDEQYF. CDR3 in DNA: TGTGCCAGCAGTTACAATAGGGGGCAGATAGACGAGCAGTACTTC.

The chain carries TRBV28 and TRBJ2-3, with TRBD2 identical over 8 bases. The length of the CDR3 is 16 residues. With 6 bases clipped from V and 1 base from J, the junction kept 9 bases outside the gene matches. Germline V lookup: CDR1 MDHEN, CDR2 SYDVKM. CDR3 protein: CASRVAGLGGTDTQYF. Written as DNA, the CDR3 is TGTGCCAGCAGAGTAGCGGGGCTGGGGGGCACAGATACGCAGTATTTT.

The CDR3 bases are TGTGCCAGCTCACCAAGCTCGAGGGACACTGAAGCTTTCTTT. This codes for CASSPSSRDTEAFF. The chain uses TRBV18 and TRBJ1-1; D gene unclear. V gave up 2 bases and J gave up 3 bases, with 10 bases separating them. Germline assignment: CDR1 KGHSH and CDR2 LQKENI. The length of the CDR3 is 14 residues.

This chain joins TRBV19 and TRBJ1-1; D gene ambiguous. This CDR3 is 13 amino acids long. V was cut by 2 bases and J by 5 bases, with 9 bases left in between. From germline, CDR1 is LNHDA and CDR2 SQIVND (reference sequence). Here the CDR3 reads CASSITSGTEAFF. As DNA, the CDR3 is TGTGCCAGTAGTATAACCAGCGGGACTGAAGCTTTCTTT.

V usage is TRBV7-5 and J usage is TRBJ2-3; TRBD1 is the table's D call and was not checked against the DNA. TRBV7-5 is flagged as a pseudogene. The CDR3 length is 13 residues. The CDR3 protein is CVPWQGNADTQYF. The CDR3 DNA follows: TGTGTCCCGTGGCAGGGAAACGCAGATACGCAGTATTTT.

The V and J genes are TRBV15 and TRBJ1-1, with D maybe TRBD1 (6 bases). The CDR3 covers 17 residues. The V end lost 3 bases, the J end lost 6 bases, and 23 bases lay between the germline ends. CDR1 LNHNV and CDR2 YYDKDF come from the germline V gene (reference sequence). CDR3 region: CATSRFKVTGMTSEAFF. In nucleotides, the CDR3 is TGTGCCACCAGCAGGTTTAAGGTCACAGGGATGACTTCTGAAGCTTTCTTT.

The rearrangement links TRBV7-9 to TRBJ2-7; the D gene is possibly TRBD2 (6 bases). CDR1 is SEHNR and CDR2 is FQNEAQ in the germline V gene (reference sequence). The ends were cut back, 0 bases at V and 2 bases at J, with 11 bases in the middle. The CDR3 sequence is 15 residues long. CDR3 sequence: CASSLARGSAYEQYF. In DNA form, the CDR3 reads TGTGCCAGCAGCTTAGCGCGGGGCAGCGCCTACGAGCAGTACTTC. Drawing the rest from reference TRBV7-9 and TRBJ2-7, the complete variable domain is DTGVSQNPRHKITKRGQNVTFRCDPISEHNRLYWYRQTLGQGPEFLTYFQNEAQLEKSRLLSDRFSAERPKGSFSTLEIQRTEQGDSAMYLCASSLARGSAYEQYFGPGTRLTVT.

The chain uses TRBV28 and TRBJ1-5; 9 nucleotides line up with TRBD1. Germline CDR1 and CDR2: MDHEN and SYDVKM. V was pared by 9 bases and J by 4 bases, with 10 bases of the junction left unmatched. The CDR3 covers 15 residues. CDR3 sequence: CASIDRGAYNQPQHF. In DNA form, the CDR3 reads TGTGCCAGTATAGACAGGGGGGCGTATAATCAGCCCCAGCATTTT. The full variable domain, rest sourced from reference TRBV28 and TRBJ1-5, is DVKVTQSSRYLVKRTGEKVFLECVQDMDHENMFWYRQDPGLGLRLIYFSYDVKMKEKGDIPEGYSVSREKKERFSLILESASTNQTSMYLCASIDRGAYNQPQHFGDGTRLSIL.

The chain employs TRBV7-8 and TRBJ2-4; 9 bases align to TRBD1. Germline loops: CDR1 SGHVS, CDR2 FQNEAQ. V lost 5 bases and J lost 4; bases outside the gene matches: 3. This CDR3 has 14 amino acids. The CDR3 DNA reads TGTGCCAGCAGCCACAGGGGGCCTAAAAACATTCAGTACTTC. Its protein is CASSHRGPKNIQYF.

This chain connects TRBV29-1 to TRBJ2-1; D remains ambiguous. The CDR3 spans 13 residues. The germline V gene encodes CDR1 SQVTM and CDR2 ANQGSEA. Trimming took off 0 bases at V and 7 bases at J, with 10 bases between the two ends. The DNA of the CDR3 is TGCAGCGTTGAAGATTCCCCGGGTAATGAGCAGTTCTTC. Its translation: CSVEDSPGNEQFF.

This chain connects TRBV6-4 to TRBJ1-2, with 8 bases fitting TRBD1. CDR1 is MRHNA and CDR2 is SNTAGT in the germline V gene. The CDR3 is 14 amino acids. Unmatched junction bases numbered 8, after V lost 6 bases and J lost 5 bases. The CDR3 DNA follows: TGTGCCAGCAGGCATCAGGACAGGGATTATGGCTACACCTTC. This translates into CASRHQDRDYGYTF.

The chain is built from TRBV28 and TRBJ1-2; TRBD1 aligns across 7 bases. V shed 6 bases and J 3 bases; nucleotides not matched to a gene: 4. Per germline, CDR1 MDHEN and CDR2 SYDVKM. CDR3 length equals 13 residues. The CDR3 DNA reads TGTGCCAGCAGCGGGCAGGGGGACTATGGCTACACCTTC. This gives the protein CASSGQGDYGYTF.

V and J are TRBV18 and TRBJ2-7, with 7 bases identical to TRBD1. The CDR3 extends over 17 amino acids. V dropped 4 bases and J dropped 4; count of bases not matched to a gene: 16. In germline, CDR1 is KGHSH, CDR2 LQKENI. The CDR3 DNA follows: TGTGCCAGCTCACTCCAAGCCGGGACAGCTTTCGTGTACGAGCAGTACTTC. This codes for CASSLQAGTAFVYEQYF.

The V call is TRBV4-1, the J call TRBJ2-7; TRBD1 aligns across 8 bases. Trimming took 4 bases from V and 3 from J; bases not matched to a gene: 8. In germline, CDR1 is MGHRA, CDR2 YSYEKL. The CDR3 runs to 15 residues. The CDR3 DNA follows: TGCGCCAGCAGCCTGGGACAGGACCTTTACTACGAGCAGTACTTC. Its protein is CASSLGQDLYYEQYF.

On this clone: Its ends do not fully match the called genes, so a read error is possible. The V call is TRBV19, the J call TRBJ2-1; D perhaps matches TRBD2 (6 bases). The CDR3 has 8 amino acids. The V gene's germline CDR1 is LNHDA and CDR2 SQIVND (reference sequence). In DNA form, the CDR3 reads TGCTCCGGGGGTGAGCAGTTCTTC. It codes for CSGGEQFF.